The 17 T cell receptor beta chains given below trace back to one sample, sequenced in a study of cytomegalovirus exposure and HLA in healthy donors. 13 Jbeta primers and 60 Vbeta primers were used for the PCR. Sequencing used immunoSEQ multiplex PCR; TCRdb keeps in-frame clones, though not all of them. The ten top clones account for 2% to 2.5%, within a sample of roughly 120,000 clones. Sequenced: PBMCs. The receptors originated from a man in his forties or fifties in good health and CMV-seronegative.

The rearrangement links TRBV15 to TRBJ2-3; 8 bases agree with TRBD2. The CDR3 covers 14 residues. V lost 5 bases to trimming and J lost 2 bases; unmatched junction nucleotides: 3. Germline values: CDR1 LNHNV, CDR2 YYDKDF (reference sequence). The CDR3 here is CATSPGGNTDTQYF. The CDR3 DNA reads TGTGCCACCAGCCCGGGAGGGAACACAGATACGCAGTATTTT.

The V call is TRBV6-5, the J call TRBJ2-1, with D possibly being TRBD2 (5 bases). Germline assignment: CDR1 MNHEY and CDR2 SVGAGI. The CDR3 has 12 amino acids. Trimming left V 10 bases short and J 10 bases short, with 17 bases between. CDR3 in amino acids: CATARESREQFF. The CDR3 DNA reads as TGTGCCACCGCCCGGGAATCGCGGGAGCAGTTCTTC.

This chain links TRBV11-3 with TRBJ1-1; D call uncertain. With 0 bases removed from V and 8 bases from J, the gap between germline ends came to 19 bases. The CDR3 covers 16 residues. Germline values: CDR1 SGHNT, CDR2 YENEEA. CDR3 loop: CASSLDGQSPSAEAFF. The CDR3 nucleotides read TGTGCCAGCAGCTTAGATGGGCAGTCCCCCTCTGCAGAAGCTTTCTTT. The full variable domain, with the rest looked up from reference TRBV11-3 and TRBJ1-1, is EAGVVQSPRYKIIEKKQPVAFWCNPISGHNTLYWYLQNLGQGPELLIRYENEEAVDDSQLPKDRFSAERLKGVDSTLKIQPAELGDSAVYLCASSLDGQSPSAEAFFGQGTRLTVV.

The chain links TRBV7-9 to TRBJ2-3, with D possibly being TRBD2 (5 bases). The V end was cut by 11 bases, the J end by 6 bases, with 15 bases between. The CDR3 spans 12 residues. Per the germline V gene, CDR1 is SEHNR and CDR2 is FQNEAQ (reference sequence). The CDR3 loop is CAFRTPGDTQYF. DNA for the CDR3: TGTGCCTTCAGGACTCCTGGGGATACGCAGTATTTT.

In nucleotides, the CDR3 is TGCGCCAGCAGCTTGGGCAGGGGCGTCGGAGATACGCAGTATTTT. It encodes CASSLGRGVGDTQYF. The rearrangement links TRBV5-1 to TRBJ2-3; D may be TRBD1 (6 bases). The CDR3 spans 15 residues. The V end lost 0 bases, the J end lost 5 bases, and 13 bases lay between the germline ends. In germline, CDR1 is SGHRS, CDR2 YFSETQ.

The chain recombines TRBV11-2 with TRBJ1-5; no clear D gene. The CDR3 has 12 amino acids. Germline V gene sequence: CDR1 SGHAT, CDR2 FQNNGV. With 5 bases removed from V and 3 bases from J, the gap between germline ends came to 5 bases. As DNA, the CDR3 is TGTGCCAGCAGCAGCCACAATCAGCCCCAGCATTTT. Protein sequence: CASSSHNQPQHF.

The chain employs TRBV6-1 and TRBJ2-7; the match to TRBD2 covers 9 bases. The germline gives CDR1 MNHNS, CDR2 SASEGT. Germline trimming cut 6 bases from V and 6 bases from J; bases unmatched to any gene: 9. This CDR3 comprises 14 residues. For the CDR3, the DNA is TGTGCCAGCAGGGCGCGGGGGGGGCGGGTCGAGCAGTACTTC. Translating it yields CASRARGGRVEQYF.

The J gene is TRBJ2-3, the V gene TRBV6-1; D might be TRBD1 (6 bases). The ends were cut back, 7 bases at V and 2 bases at J, with 16 bases in the middle. The CDR3 has 15 residues. Germline CDR1 MNHNS, CDR2 SASEGT. CDR3 DNA: TGTGCCAGCACAGGGACACCTGGACTCACAGATACGCAGTATTTT. Translating it yields CASTGTPGLTDTQYF.

The chain combines TRBV5-1 with TRBJ2-7; 8 nucleotides line up with TRBD1. J was trimmed by 5 bases and V by 6 bases; bases with no gene match: 1. Germline CDR1 is SGHRS and CDR2 is YFSETQ. The CDR3 spans 11 residues. The CDR3 DNA reads TGCGCCAGCACAGGGGGCGACGAGCAGTACTTC. Translated, it gives CASTGGDEQYF.

This chain connects TRBV11-3 to TRBJ1-1; D gene unclear. Per the germline V gene, CDR1 is SGHNT and CDR2 is YENEEA. The CDR3 covers 15 residues. V lost 2 bases to trimming and J lost 7 bases, with 17 bases between them. The CDR3 loop is CASSLTLVDVDEAFF. Written as DNA, the CDR3 is TGTGCCAGCAGCTTAACACTAGTTGACGTCGATGAAGCTTTCTTT.

The V call is TRBV19, the J call TRBJ2-7; tentative D call: TRBD1 (5 bases). The CDR3 is 13 amino acids. Trimming removed 10 bases at V and 3 bases at J, with 16 bases between. Germline CDR1 is LNHDA and CDR2 is SQIVND (reference sequence). CDR3 in amino acids: CATRGQGLYEQYF. CDR3 nucleotides: TGTGCCACAAGGGGTCAGGGCCTCTACGAGCAGTACTTC.

This rearrangement joins TRBV7-2 to TRBJ2-3, with a possible D match to TRBD1 (5 bases). CDR3 length equals 14 residues. V gave up 1 base and J gave up 2 bases, with 7 bases separating them. Germline assignment: CDR1 SGHTA and CDR2 FQGNSA. This chain's CDR3 is CASSLGQFTDTQYF. CDR3 in DNA: TGTGCCAGCAGCTTAGGACAGTTCACAGATACGCAGTATTTT.

The chain is built from TRBV6-1 and TRBJ2-6; tentative D call: TRBD2 (7 bases). Looked up from germline, CDR1 is MNHNS and CDR2 is SASEGT. V dropped 6 bases and J dropped 0 bases, with 18 bases sitting between them. The CDR3 contains 18 residues. CDR3 sequence reads: CASSERGAFTSGANVLTF. The CDR3 nucleotides read TGTGCCAGCAGCGAACGGGGGGCCTTCACCTCTGGGGCCAACGTCCTGACTTTC.

The chain employs TRBV10-3 and TRBJ2-2; TRBD2 agrees at 11 bases. The CDR3 totals 16 residues. Unmatched junction bases numbered 3, after V lost 5 bases and J lost 1 base. Per germline, CDR1 ENHRY and CDR2 SYGVKD. The CDR3 coding sequence is TGTGCCATCAGTACTAGCGGGAGTTGGAACACCGGGGAGCTGTTTTTT. Protein product: CAISTSGSWNTGELFF.

The V and J genes are TRBV5-4 and TRBJ2-3, with a tentative D call TRBD2 (5 bases). CDR1 is SGHNT and CDR2 is YYREEE in the germline V gene (reference sequence). The CDR3 is made up of 15 amino acids. V lost 0 bases and J lost 4, with 12 bases in between. Here the CDR3 reads CASSLAGSRPDTQYF. The CDR3 DNA reads TGTGCCAGCAGCTTGGCGGGAAGTCGGCCAGATACGCAGTATTTT.

V is TRBV11-3 and J is TRBJ1-2; a possible D gene is TRBD1 (6 bases). CDR1 and CDR2 from the germline V gene are SGHNT and YENEEA. The CDR3 sequence is 13 residues long. V was trimmed by 2 bases and J by 8 bases, leaving 12 bases between them. The CDR3 coding sequence is TGTGCCAGCAGCTTACTGGGGGCAGGGGGCTACACCTTC. Its translation is CASSLLGAGGYTF.

The V call is TRBV6-1, the J call TRBJ2-1, with 9 bases that match TRBD2. The CDR3 has 14 residues. The V and J ends lost 4 bases and 3 bases, in that order; junction bases with no gene match: 1. Germline V gives CDR1 MNHNS, CDR2 SASEGT. CDR3 DNA: TGTGCCAGCAGTGGGACTAGCGTCTACAATGAGCAGTTCTTC. It translates to CASSGTSVYNEQFF.